The rows below give T cell receptor beta chains drawn from one sample of a study of blood T cell repertoires in COVID-19. Assay used: immunoSEQ multiplex PCR; TCRdb lists only in-frame clones, some missing. The repertoire has around 300,000 clones, around 86% of them found once; the top ten carry about 2.7%. Material for sequencing was PBMCs or T cells enriched from blood (not recorded which). The receptors were gathered from a woman younger than 30 who had recovered from COVID-19. The CDR3 runs from the conserved cysteine through the conserved F or W. D genes are given only for firm matches. Some rows mark clone size as missing; the rest say once, few, many or name a class of expanded clone.

V	size	D	J	length	CDR3	DNA
TRBV6-5	NA	NA	TRBJ1-6	12	CASRTGNSPLHF	TGTGCCAGCAGGACAGGAAATTCACCCCTCCACTTT
TRBV19	NA	NA	TRBJ1-5	15	CASMARLYSNQPQHF	TGTGCCAGTATGGCCAGACTTTATAGCAATCAGCCCCAGCATTTT
TRBV5-1	NA	NA	TRBJ2-5	13	CASMGAAQETQYF	TGCGCCAGCATGGGGGCGGCTCAAGAGACCCAGTACTTC
TRBV5-6	once	NA	TRBJ1-2	15	CASSHLQASNYGYTF	TGTGCCAGCAGCCACCTGCAGGCTTCCAACTATGGCTACACCTTC
TRBV4-1	NA	NA	TRBJ1-1	12	CASSQETHEAFF	TGCGCCAGCAGCCAAGAGACACATGAAGCTTTCTTT
TRBV7-6	NA	TRBD1	TRBJ2-7	16	CASSSEPGQGASEQYF	TGTGCCAGCAGCTCGGAACCGGGACAGGGGGCGAGCGAGCAGTACTTC
TRBV10-1	NA	NA	TRBJ2-7	12	CASSESQGEQYF	TGCGCCAGCAGTGAATCGCAGGGGGAGCAGTACTTC
TRBV11-3	NA	NA	TRBJ2-7	12	CASSLDIYEQYF	TGTGCCAGCAGCTTAGATATCTACGAGCAGTACTTC
TRBV5-4	NA	TRBD1	TRBJ1-6	16	CASSRLATGGGSPLHF	TGTGCCAGCAGCCGTTTAGCGACAGGGGGCGGTTCACCCCTCCACTTT
TRBV19	NA	TRBD2	TRBJ2-1	18	CASSIDLSDWGGSREQFF	TGTGCCAGTAGTATAGATCTGTCGGACTGGGGGGGGTCGCGCGAGCAGTTCTTC
TRBV4-1	NA	TRBD1	TRBJ1-1	15	CASSQGSDRRLEAFF	TGCGCCAGCAGCCAGGGATCGGACAGGAGGCTCGAAGCTTTCTTT
TRBV7-9	few	NA	TRBJ2-5	13	CASSLRVLETQYF	TGTGCCAGCAGCTTACGAGTATTGGAGACCCAGTACTTC
TRBV11-2	NA	TRBD1	TRBJ1-2	14	CASSADRDNYGYTF	TGTGCCAGCAGCGCAGACAGGGATAACTATGGCTACACCTTC
TRBV7-9	NA	TRBD1	TRBJ1-1	15	CASVDRTYSYTEAFF	TGTGCCAGCGTGGACAGGACATACTCCTACACTGAAGCTTTCTTT
TRBV7-2	NA	TRBD1	TRBJ1-3	15	CASSLEDRPGNTIYF	TGTGCCAGCAGCTTAGAGGACAGGCCCGGAAACACCATATATTTT
TRBV12-3/TRBV12-4	once	NA	TRBJ2-3	10	CASSSDTQYF	TGTGCCAGCAGCTCAGATACGCAGTATTTT
TRBV28	NA	NA	TRBJ2-3	16	CASSSGVSSPTDTQYF	TGTGCCAGCAGTTCCGGGGTAAGCAGCCCCACAGATACGCAGTATTTT
TRBV21-1	NA	NA	TRBJ1-6	13	CASMAGYDSPLHF	TGTGCCAGCATGGCAGGTTATGATTCACCCCTCCACTTT
TRBV5-4	NA	NA	TRBJ1-3	15	CASSLGQSSGNTIYF	TGTGCCAGCAGCTTGGGACAGAGCTCTGGAAACACCATATATTTT
TRBV25-1	NA	TRBD2	TRBJ2-2	16	CATSGGSGKNTGELFF	TGTGCCACCAGCGGGGGTAGCGGGAAAAACACCGGGGAGCTGTTTTTT
TRBV10-3	NA	TRBD2	TRBJ2-1	16	CAIRSLTSGNGDEQFF	TGTGCCATCAGATCATTGACTAGCGGGAACGGTGATGAGCAGTTCTTC
TRBV19	few	TRBD1	TRBJ2-2	17	CASSIRRQGWATGELFF	TGTGCCAGTAGTATCCGGAGACAGGGTTGGGCCACCGGGGAGCTGTTTTTT
TRBV27	few	NA	TRBJ1-5	15	CASRDETNVNQPQHF	TGTGCCAGCAGAGACGAGACAAACGTTAATCAGCCCCAGCATTTT
TRBV6-1	NA	TRBD1	TRBJ2-5	13	CASKQTGGETQYF	TGTGCCAGCAAACAGACAGGGGGAGAGACCCAGTACTTC
TRBV6-2/TRBV6-3	NA	NA	TRBJ1-4	11	CASSPREKLFF	TGTGCCAGCAGTCCGAGGGAAAAACTGTTTTTT
TRBV2	NA	TRBD1	TRBJ1-6	16	CASSSGTGGQGSPLHF	TGTGCCAGCAGTTCCGGGACAGGGGGACAAGGGTCACCCCTCCACTTT
TRBV4-1	NA	NA	TRBJ1-6	17	CASSQDIAGTVNSPLHF	TGCGCCAGCAGCCAAGATATCGCGGGTACTGTGAATTCACCCCTCCACTTT